A selection of T cell receptor beta chains follows, all from one sample in a study of cytomegalovirus exposure and HLA in healthy donors. Sequencing was performed with immunoSEQ multiplex PCR; in TCRdb, only in-frame clones are kept and a portion is missing. The profile covers 95,000 to 100,000 clones, with around two thirds appearing a single time and under 2% taken by the ten largest. Specimen: PBMCs. The origin of the receptors is a male donor in good health and CMV-seronegative. Each CDR3 is given without its conserved first and last residue.

>TRBV6-6|TRBJ2-2
ASLAGGPGELF
>TRBV19|TRBJ2-3
ATKLGLQTTDTQY
>TRBV20-1|TRBJ2-7
SASPSYEQY
>TRBV27|TRBJ1-5
ASSLSTGGLKLYQPQH
>TRBV5-4|TRBJ2-1
ASSSGLAFEQF
>TRBV5-1|TRBJ1-4
ASSQNHQANEKLF
>TRBV29-1|TRBJ2-3
SVEVGTPSTDTQY
>TRBV30|TRBJ2-6
AWNPPSGRAGANVLT
>TRBV5-4|TRBJ2-7
ASSHQVSRYEQY
>TRBV5-6|TRBJ2-1
ASSFSIGGYNEQF
>TRBV7-2|TRBJ1-5
ASSMTGRNGNQPQH
>TRBV30|TRBJ2-7
AWTLAESSYEQY
>TRBV11-2|TRBJ1-2
ASSAHSGIDGYT
>TRBV11-2|TRBJ1-4
ASSPQGQEKLF
>TRBV30|TRBJ2-4
AWSDNEQGGAQY
>TRBV6-6|TRBJ2-1
ASSYPPGEPYNEQF
>TRBV6-1|TRBJ1-4
ASSGHIGLF
>TRBV28|TRBJ2-7
ASSLAGFSYEQY
>TRBV11-3|TRBJ1-6
ASSLGQNSPLH
>TRBV19|TRBJ1-1
ASSPLRVVTEAF
>TRBV9|TRBJ1-2
ASGHPDRGHGYT
>TRBV28|TRBJ1-1
ASSSPSGLIVNTEAF
>TRBV2|TRBJ2-7
ASIRLAGDEQY
>TRBV29-1|TRBJ1-2
SVPTGKDDGYT
>TRBV29-1|TRBJ2-3
SVEMGLAETLSSTDTQY
>TRBV11-3|TRBJ2-1
ASSLGPTGPGF
>TRBV27|TRBJ2-7
ASSFSERYEQY
>TRBV9|TRBJ2-7
ASSVSPSGGYEQY